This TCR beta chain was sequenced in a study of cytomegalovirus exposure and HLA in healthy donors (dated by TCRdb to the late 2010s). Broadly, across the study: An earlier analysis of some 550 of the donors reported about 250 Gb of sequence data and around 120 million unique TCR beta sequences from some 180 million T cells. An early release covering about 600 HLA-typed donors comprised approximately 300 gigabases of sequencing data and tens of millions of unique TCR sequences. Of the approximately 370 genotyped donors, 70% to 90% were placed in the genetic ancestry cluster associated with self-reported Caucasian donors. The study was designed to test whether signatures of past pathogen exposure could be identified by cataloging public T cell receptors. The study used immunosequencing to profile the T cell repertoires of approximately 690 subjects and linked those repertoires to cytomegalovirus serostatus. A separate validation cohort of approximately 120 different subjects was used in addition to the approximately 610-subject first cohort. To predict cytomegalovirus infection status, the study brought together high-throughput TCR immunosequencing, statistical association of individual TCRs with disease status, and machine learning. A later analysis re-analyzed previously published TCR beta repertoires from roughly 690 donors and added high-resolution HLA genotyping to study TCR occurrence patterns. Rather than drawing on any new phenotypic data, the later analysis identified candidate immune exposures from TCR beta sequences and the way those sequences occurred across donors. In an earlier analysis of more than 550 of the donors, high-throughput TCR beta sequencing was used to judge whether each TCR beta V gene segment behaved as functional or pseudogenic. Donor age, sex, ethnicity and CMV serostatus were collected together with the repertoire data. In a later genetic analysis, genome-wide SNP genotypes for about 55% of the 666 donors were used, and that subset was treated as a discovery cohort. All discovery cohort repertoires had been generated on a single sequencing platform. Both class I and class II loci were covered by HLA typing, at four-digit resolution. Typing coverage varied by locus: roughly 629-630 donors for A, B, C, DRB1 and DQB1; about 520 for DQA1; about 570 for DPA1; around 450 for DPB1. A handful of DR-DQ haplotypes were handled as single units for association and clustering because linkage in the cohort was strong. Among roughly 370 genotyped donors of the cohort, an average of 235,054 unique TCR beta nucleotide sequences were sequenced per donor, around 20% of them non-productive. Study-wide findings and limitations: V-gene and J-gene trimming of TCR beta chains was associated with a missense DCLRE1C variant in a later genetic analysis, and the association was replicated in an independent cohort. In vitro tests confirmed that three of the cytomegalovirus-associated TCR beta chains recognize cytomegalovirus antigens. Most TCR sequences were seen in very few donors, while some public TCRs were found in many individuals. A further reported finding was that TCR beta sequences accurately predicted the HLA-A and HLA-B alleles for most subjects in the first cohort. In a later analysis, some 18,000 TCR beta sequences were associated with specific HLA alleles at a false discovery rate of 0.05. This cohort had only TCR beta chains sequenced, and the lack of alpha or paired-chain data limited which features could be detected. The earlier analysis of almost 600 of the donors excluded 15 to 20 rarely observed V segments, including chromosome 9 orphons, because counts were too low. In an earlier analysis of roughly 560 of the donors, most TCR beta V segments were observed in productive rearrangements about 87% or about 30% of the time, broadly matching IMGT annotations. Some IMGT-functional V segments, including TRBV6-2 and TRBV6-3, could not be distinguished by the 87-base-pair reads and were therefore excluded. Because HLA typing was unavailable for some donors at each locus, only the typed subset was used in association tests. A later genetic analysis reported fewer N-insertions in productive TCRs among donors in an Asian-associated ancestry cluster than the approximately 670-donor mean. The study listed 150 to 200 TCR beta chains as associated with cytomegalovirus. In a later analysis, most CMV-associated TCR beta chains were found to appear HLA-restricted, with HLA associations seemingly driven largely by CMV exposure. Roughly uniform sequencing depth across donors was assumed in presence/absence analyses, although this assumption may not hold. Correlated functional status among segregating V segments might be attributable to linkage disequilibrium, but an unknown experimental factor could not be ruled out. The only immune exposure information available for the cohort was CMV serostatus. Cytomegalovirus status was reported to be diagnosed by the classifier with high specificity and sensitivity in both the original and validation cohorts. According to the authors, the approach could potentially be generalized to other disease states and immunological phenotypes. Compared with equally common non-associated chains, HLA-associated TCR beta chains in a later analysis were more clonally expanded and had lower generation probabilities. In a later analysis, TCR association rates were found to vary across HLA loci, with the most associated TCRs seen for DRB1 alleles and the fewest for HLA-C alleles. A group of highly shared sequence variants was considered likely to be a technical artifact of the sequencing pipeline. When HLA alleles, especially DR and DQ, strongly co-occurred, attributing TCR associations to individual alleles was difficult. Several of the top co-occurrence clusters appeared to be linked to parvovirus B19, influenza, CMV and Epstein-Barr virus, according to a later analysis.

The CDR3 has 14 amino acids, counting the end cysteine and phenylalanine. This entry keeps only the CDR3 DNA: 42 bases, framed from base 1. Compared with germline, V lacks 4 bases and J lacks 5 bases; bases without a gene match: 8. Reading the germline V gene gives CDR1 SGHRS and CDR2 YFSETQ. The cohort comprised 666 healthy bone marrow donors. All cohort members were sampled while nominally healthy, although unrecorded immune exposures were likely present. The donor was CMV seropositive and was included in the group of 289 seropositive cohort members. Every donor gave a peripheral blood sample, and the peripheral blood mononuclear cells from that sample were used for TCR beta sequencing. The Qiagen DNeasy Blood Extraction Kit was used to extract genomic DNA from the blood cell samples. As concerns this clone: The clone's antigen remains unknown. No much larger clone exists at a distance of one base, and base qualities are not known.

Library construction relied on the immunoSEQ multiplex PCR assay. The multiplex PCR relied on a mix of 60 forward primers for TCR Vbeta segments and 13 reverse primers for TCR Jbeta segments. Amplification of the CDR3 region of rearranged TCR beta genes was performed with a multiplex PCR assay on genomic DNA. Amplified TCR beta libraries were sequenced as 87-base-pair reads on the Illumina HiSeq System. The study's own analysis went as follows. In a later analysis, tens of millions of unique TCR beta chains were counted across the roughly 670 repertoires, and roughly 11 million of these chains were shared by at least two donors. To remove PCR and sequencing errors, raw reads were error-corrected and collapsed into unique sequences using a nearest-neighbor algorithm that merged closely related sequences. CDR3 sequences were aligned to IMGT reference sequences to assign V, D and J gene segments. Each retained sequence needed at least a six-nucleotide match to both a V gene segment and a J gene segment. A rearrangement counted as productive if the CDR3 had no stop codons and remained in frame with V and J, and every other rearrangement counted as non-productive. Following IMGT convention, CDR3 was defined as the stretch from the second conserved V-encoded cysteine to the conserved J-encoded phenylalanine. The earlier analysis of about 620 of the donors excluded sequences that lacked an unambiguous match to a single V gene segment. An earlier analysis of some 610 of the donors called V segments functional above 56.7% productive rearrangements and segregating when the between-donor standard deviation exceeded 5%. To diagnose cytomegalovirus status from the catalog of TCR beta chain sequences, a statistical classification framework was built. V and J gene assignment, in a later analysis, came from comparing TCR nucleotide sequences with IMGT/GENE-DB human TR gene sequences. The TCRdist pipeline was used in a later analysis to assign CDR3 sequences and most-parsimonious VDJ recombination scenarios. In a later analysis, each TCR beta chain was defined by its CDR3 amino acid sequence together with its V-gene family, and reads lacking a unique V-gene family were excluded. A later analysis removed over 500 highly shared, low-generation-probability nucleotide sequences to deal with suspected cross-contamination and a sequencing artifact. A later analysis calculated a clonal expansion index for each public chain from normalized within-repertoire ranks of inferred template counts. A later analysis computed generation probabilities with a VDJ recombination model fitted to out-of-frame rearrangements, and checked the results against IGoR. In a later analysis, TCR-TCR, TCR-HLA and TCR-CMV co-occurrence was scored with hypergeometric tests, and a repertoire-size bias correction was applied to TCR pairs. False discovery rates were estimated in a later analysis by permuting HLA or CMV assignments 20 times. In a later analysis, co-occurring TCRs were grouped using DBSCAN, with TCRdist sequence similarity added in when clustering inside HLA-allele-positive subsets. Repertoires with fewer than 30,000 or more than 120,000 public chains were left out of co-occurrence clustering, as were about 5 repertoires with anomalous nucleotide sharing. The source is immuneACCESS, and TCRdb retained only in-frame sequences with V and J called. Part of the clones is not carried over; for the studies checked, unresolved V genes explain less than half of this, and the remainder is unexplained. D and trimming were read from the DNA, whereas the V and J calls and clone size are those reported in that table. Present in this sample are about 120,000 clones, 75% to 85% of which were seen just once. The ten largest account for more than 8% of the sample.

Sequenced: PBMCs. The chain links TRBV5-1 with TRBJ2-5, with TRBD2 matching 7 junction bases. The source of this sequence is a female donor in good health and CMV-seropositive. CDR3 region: CASSPRGVLETQYF. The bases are TGCGCCAGCAGCCCTCGGGGGGTGCTGGAGACCCAGTACTTC.